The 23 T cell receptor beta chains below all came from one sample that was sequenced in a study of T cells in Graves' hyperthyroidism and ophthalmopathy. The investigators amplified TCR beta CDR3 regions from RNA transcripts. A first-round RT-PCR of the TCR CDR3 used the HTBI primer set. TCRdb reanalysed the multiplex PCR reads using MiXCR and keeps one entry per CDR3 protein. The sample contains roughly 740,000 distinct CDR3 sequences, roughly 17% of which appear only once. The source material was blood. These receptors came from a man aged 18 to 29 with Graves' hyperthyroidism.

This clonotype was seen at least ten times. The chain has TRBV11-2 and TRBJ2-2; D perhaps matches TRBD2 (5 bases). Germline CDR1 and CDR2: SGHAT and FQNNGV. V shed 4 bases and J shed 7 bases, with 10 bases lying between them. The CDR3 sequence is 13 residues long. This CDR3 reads CASSSRRGGELFF. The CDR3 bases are TGTGCCAGCAGCTCCCGTCGGGGCGGGGAGCTGTTTTTT.

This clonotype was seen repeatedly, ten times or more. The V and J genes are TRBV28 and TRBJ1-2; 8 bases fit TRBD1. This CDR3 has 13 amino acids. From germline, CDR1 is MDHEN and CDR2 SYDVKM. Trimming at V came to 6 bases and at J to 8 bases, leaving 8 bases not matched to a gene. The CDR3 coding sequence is TGTGCCAGCAGGAAGCAGGGGGCGAGGGGCTACACCTTC. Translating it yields CASRKQGARGYTF.

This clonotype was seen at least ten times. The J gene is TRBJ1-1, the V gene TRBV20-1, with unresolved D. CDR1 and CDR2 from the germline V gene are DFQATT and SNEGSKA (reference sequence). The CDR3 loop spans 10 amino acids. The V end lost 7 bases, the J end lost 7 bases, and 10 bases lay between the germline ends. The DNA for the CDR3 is TGCAGTGGGGAGCACCATGAAGCTTTCTTT. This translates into CSGEHHEAFF.

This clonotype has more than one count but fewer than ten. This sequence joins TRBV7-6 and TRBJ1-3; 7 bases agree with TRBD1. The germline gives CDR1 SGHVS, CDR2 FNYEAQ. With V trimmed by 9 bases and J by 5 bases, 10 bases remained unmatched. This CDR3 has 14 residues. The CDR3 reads CASSRQGLRNTIYF. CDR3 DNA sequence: TGTGCCAGTAGTCGACAGGGATTAAGAAACACCATATATTTT.

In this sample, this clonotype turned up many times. CDR3 residues: CASSSLSLAGHDSSTDTQYF. CDR3 DNA: TGTGCCAGCAGCTCGTTGTCCTTAGCGGGTCACGACTCTAGCACAGATACGCAGTATTTT. The chain uses TRBV11-2 and TRBJ2-3; 7 nucleotides match TRBD2. J lost 0 bases, V lost 4 bases, and 19 bases had no gene match. The CDR3 is 20 residues long. From germline, CDR1 is SGHAT and CDR2 FQNNGV. Full variable domain (missing parts from reference TRBV11-2 and TRBJ2-3): EAGVAQSPRYKIIEKRQSVAFWCNPISGHATLYWYQQILGQGPKLLIQFQNNGVVDDSQLPKDRFSAERLKGVDSTLKIQPAKLEDSAVYLCASSSLSLAGHDSSTDTQYFGPGTRLTVL.

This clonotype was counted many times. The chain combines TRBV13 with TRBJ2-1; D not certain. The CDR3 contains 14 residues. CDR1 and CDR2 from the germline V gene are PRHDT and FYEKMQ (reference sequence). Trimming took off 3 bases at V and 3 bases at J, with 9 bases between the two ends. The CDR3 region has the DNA TGTGCCAGCAGCTTGCGAGACATCTACAATGAGCAGTTCTTC. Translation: CASSLRDIYNEQFF.

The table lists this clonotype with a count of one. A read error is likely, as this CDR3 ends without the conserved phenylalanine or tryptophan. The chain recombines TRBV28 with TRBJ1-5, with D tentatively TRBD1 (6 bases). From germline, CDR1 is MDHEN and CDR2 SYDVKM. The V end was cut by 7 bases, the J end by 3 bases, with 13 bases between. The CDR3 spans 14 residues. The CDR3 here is CASKNYRDNQPQHY. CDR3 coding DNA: TGTGCCAGCAAGAACTACAGGGACAATCAGCCCCAGCATTAT.

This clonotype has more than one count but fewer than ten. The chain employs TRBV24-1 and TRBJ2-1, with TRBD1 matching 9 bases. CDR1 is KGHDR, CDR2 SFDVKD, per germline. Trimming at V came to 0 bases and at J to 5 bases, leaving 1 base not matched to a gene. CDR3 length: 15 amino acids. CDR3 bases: TGTGCCACCAGTGATTTGGGGACAGGGAACAATGAGCAGTTCTTC. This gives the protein CATSDLGTGNNEQFF.

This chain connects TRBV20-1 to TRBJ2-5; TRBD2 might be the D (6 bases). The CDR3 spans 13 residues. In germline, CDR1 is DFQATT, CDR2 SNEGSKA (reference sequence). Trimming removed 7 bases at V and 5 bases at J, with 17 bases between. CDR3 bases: TGCAGTGGGATCACTAGCAATAGGGAGACCCAGTACTTC. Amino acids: CSGITSNRETQYF.

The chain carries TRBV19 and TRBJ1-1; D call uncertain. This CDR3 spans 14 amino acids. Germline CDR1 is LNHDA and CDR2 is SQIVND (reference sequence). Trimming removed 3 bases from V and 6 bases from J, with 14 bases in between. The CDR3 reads CASSIGQRYAEAFF. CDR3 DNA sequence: TGTGCCAGTAGTATTGGCCAGCGGTATGCTGAAGCTTTCTTT.

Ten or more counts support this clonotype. The DNA of the CDR3 is TGTGCCAGCAGCGTACAGGTGGGCACTGAAGCTTTCTTT. Amino acid sequence: CASSVQVGTEAFF. V usage is TRBV9 and J usage is TRBJ1-1; D is unclear. Trimming removed 1 base from V and 4 bases from J, with 8 bases in between. Germline V gives CDR1 SGDLS, CDR2 YYNGEE. The CDR3 runs 13 residues.

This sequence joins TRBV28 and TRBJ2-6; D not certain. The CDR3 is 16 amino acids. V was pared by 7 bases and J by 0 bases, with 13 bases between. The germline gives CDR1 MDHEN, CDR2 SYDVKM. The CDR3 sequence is CASTSPGRSGANVLTF. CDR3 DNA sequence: TGTGCCAGCACCTCCCCAGGACGCTCTGGGGCCAACGTCCTGACTTTC.

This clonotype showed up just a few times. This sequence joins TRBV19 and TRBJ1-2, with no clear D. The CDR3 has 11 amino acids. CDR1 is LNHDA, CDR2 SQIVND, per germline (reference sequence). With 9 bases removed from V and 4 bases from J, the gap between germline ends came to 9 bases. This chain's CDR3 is CASHGGYGYTF. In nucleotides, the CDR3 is TGTGCCAGCCACGGTGGCTATGGCTACACCTTC. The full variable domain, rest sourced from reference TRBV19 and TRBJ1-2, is DGGITQSPKYLFRKEGQNVTLSCEQNLNHDAMYWYRQDPGQGLRLIYYSQIVNDFQKGDIAEGYSVSREKKESFPLTVTSAQKNPTAFYLCASHGGYGYTFGSGTRLTVV.

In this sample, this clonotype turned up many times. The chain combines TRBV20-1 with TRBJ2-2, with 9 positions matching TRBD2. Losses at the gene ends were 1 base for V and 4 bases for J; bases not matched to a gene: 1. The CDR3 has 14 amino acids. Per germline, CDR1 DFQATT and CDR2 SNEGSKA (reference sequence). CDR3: CSARGGRGTGELFF. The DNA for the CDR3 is TGCAGTGCTAGAGGCGGGAGGGGCACCGGGGAGCTGTTTTTT.

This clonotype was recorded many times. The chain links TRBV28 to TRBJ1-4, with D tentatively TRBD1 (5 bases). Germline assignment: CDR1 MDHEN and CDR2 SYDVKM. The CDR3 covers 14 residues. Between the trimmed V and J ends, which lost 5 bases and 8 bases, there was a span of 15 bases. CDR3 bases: TGTGCCAGCAGTCCCCAGGGCCCGGGGGAAAAACTGTTTTTT. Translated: CASSPQGPGEKLFF.

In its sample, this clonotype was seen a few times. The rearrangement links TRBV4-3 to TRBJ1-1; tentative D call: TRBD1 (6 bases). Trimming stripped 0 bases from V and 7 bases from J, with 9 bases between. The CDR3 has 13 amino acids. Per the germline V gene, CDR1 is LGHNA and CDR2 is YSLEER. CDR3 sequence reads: CASSQELDSEAFF. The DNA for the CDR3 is TGCGCCAGCAGCCAAGAATTGGACAGTGAAGCTTTCTTT.

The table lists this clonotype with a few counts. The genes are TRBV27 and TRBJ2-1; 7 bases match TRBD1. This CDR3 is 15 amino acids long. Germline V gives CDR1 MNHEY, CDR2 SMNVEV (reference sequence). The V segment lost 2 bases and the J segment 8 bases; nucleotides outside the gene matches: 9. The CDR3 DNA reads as TGTGCCAGCAGTTTAAGGACAGGTGTTGGGGATGAGCAGTTCTTC. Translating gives CASSLRTGVGDEQFF.

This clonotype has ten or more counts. CDR3 in DNA: TGTGCCAGCAGTTTAATTGGCAGGGGGCTGGCGACCCAGTACTTC. Residues: CASSLIGRGLATQYF. The rearrangement joins TRBV28 to TRBJ2-5; 8 positions match TRBD1. The CDR3 is 15 amino acids. Germline V gene lookup returns CDR1 MDHEN and CDR2 SYDVKM. The trim removed 2 bases at V and 7 bases at J, leaving 9 bases unmatched.

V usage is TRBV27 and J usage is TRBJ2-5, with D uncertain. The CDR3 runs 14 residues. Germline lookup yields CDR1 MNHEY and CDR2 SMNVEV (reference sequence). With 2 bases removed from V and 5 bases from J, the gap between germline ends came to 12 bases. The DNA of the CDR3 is TGTGCCAGCAGTTTAAATGGTGCGTGGGAGACCCAGTACTTC. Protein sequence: CASSLNGAWETQYF.

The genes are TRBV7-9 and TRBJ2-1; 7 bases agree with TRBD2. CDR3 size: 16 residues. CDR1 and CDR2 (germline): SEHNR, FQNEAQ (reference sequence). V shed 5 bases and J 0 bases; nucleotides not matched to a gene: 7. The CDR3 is CASSPGAGVSYNEQFF. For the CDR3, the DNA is TGTGCCAGCAGCCCCGGCGCGGGAGTCTCCTACAATGAGCAGTTCTTC.

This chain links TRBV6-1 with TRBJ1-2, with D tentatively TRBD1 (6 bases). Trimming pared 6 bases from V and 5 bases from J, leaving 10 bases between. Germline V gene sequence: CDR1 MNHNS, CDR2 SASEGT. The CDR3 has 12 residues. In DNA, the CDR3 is TGTGCCAGCAGCCGGGGGCCTTATGGCTACACCTTC. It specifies CASSRGPYGYTF.

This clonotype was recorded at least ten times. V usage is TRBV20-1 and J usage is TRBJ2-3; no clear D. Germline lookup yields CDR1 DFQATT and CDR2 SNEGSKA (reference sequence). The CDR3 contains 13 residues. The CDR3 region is CRARDAGTDTQYF. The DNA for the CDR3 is TGCAGAGCTCGAGACGCAGGCACAGATACGCAGTATTTT.

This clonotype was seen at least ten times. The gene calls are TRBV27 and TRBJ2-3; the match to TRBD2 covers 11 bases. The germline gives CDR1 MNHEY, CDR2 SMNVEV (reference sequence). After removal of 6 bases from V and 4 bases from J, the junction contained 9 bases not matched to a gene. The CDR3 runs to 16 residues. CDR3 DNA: TGTGCCAGCAGATCGGTAGCGGGAGGGCGATCAGATACGCAGTATTTT. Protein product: CASRSVAGGRSDTQYF.